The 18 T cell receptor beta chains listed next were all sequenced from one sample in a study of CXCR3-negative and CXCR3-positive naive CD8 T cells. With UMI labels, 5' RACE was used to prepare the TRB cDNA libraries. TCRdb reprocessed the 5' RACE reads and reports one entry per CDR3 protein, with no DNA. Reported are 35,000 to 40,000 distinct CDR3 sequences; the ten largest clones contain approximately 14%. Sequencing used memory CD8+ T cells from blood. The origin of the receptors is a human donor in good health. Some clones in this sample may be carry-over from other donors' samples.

The CDR3 sequence: CASSYRGADTQYF. V is TRBV6-6 and J is TRBJ2-3. CDR1 is MNHNY, CDR2 SVGAGI, per germline (reference sequence). The CDR3 sequence is 13 residues long.

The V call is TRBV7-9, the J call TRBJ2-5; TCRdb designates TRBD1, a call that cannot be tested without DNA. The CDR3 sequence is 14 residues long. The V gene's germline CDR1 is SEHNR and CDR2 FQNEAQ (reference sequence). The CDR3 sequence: CASSLGGTRETQYF.

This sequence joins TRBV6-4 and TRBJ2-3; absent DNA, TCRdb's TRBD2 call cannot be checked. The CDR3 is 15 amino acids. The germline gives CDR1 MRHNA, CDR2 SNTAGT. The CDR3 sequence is CASSQTSGGTDTQYF.

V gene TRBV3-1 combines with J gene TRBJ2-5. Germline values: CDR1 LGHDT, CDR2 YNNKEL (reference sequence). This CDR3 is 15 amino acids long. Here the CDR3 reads CASSQDRGGLRTQYF.

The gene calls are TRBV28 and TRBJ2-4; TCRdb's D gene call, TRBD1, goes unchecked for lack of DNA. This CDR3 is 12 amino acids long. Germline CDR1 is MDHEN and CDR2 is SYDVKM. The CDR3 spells CATRGDKNIQYF.

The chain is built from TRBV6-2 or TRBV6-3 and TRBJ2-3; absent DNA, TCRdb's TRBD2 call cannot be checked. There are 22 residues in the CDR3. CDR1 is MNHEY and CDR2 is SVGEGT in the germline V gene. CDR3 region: CASSYPGGTTSGGRWRTDTQYF.

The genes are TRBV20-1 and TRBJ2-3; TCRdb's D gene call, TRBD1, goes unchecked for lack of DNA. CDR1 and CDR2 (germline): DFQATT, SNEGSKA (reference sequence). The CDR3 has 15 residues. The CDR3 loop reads CSAILGQGFTDTQYF.

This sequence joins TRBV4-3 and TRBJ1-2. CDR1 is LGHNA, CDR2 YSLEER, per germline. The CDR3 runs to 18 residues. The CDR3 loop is CASSQDSARTLYRYGYTF.

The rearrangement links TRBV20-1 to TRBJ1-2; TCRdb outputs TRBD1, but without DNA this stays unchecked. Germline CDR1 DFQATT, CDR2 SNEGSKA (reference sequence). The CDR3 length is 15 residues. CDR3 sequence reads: CSARDDRGQSYGYTF.

The CDR3 region is CASSQGGFPGELFF. The chain is built from TRBV4-1 and TRBJ2-2. CDR3 size: 14 residues. CDR1 is MGHRA and CDR2 is YSYEKL in the germline V gene.

The CDR3 region is CASGDTSGSGDTQYF. The gene calls are TRBV6-4 and TRBJ2-3; TCRdb selects TRBD2, and the lack of DNA leaves this call unchecked. CDR1 MRHNA and CDR2 SNTAGT come from the germline V gene. This CDR3 comprises 15 residues.

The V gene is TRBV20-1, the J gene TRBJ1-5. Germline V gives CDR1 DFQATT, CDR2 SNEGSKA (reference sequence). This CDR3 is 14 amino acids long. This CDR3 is CSVTHEFSNQPQHF.

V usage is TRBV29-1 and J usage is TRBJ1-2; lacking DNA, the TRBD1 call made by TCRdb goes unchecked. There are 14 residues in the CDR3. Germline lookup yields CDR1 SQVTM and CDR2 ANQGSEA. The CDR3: CSVDQTESEYGYTF.

CDR3 residues: CASSMFGYGYTF. The gene calls are TRBV19 and TRBJ1-2. This CDR3 contains 12 residues. Germline V gene sequence: CDR1 LNHDA, CDR2 SQIVND (reference sequence).

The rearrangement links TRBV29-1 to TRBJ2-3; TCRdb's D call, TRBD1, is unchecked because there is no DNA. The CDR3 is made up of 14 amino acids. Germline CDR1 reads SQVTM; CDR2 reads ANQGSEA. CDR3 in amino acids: CSVEFIQDTDTQYF.

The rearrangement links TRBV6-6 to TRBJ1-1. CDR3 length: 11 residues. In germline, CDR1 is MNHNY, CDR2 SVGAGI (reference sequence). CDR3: CASSQVTEAFF.

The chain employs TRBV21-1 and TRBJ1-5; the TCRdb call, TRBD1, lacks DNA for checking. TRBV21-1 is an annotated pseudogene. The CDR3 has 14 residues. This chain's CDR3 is CASSMGELDQPQHF.

The CDR3 protein is CASGTGGYLSTDTQYF. This chain links TRBV6-6 with TRBJ2-3; the D call of TRBD1 rests on TCRdb alone, since no DNA is present to check it. This CDR3 has 16 amino acids. CDR1 and CDR2 (germline): MNHNY, SVGAGI (reference sequence).